This entry lists 18 T cell receptor beta chains sequenced from one sample in a study of blood T cell repertoires in COVID-19. The repertoire was sequenced with immunoSEQ multiplex PCR; TCRdb's copy has only in-frame clones and lacks some. The repertoire holds hundreds of thousands of clones, roughly 79% seen once, with around 1.9% in the top ten. What was sequenced was peripheral blood. The receptors come from a woman of 80 years or more with acute or convalescent COVID-19.

This chain uses TRBV24-1 with TRBJ2-7, with 7 positions matching TRBD1. Germline-derived CDR1 and CDR2 are KGHDR and SFDVKD. There are 16 residues in the CDR3. V lost 3 bases to trimming and J lost 2 bases; unmatched junction nucleotides: 9. The CDR3 nucleotides are TGTGCCACCAGTGATCCCCCCACAGGGGACCCCTACGAGCAGTACTTC. This gives the protein CATSDPPTGDPYEQYF.

This chain joins TRBV4-3 and TRBJ1-1; TRBD1 is a possible D gene (5 bases). CDR3 length: 17 residues. Trimming took off 2 bases at V and 1 base at J, with 17 bases between the two ends. Germline lookup yields CDR1 LGHNA and CDR2 YSLEER. Here the CDR3 DNA reads TGCGCCAGCAGCCAAATCGGAGTGTTACAGGCGAACACTGAAGCTTTCTTT. Translated: CASSQIGVLQANTEAFF.

This chain uses TRBV15 with TRBJ2-3, with D maybe TRBD2 (5 bases). This CDR3 has 16 amino acids. V lost 0 bases to trimming and J lost 0 bases, with 10 bases between them. The germline V gene encodes CDR1 LNHNV and CDR2 YYDKDF (reference sequence). The CDR3 DNA reads as TGTGCCACCAGCAGAGATCAAGCGGTTAGCACAGATACGCAGTATTTT. It codes for CATSRDQAVSTDTQYF.

This chain joins TRBV6-5 and TRBJ1-3, with TRBD1 as a possible D gene (6 bases). The CDR3 spans 15 residues. The V end was cut by 2 bases, the J end by 0 bases, with 8 bases between. The germline CDR1 and CDR2 sequences are MNHEY and SVGAGI. The CDR3 protein is CASSYGRGSGNTIYF. The CDR3 DNA reads as TGTGCCAGCAGTTACGGCAGGGGCTCTGGAAACACCATATATTTT.

The table lists this clone with a count of one. The chain recombines TRBV5-1 with TRBJ1-1; D is possibly TRBD1 (5 bases). V gave up 4 bases and J gave up 2 bases, with 12 bases separating them. This CDR3 contains 14 residues. Germline CDR1 reads SGHRS; CDR2 reads YFSETQ. In DNA form, the CDR3 reads TGCGCCAGCAGCACGGACACCCGAAACACTGAAGCTTTCTTT. Protein product: CASSTDTRNTEAFF.

The J gene is TRBJ2-5, the V gene TRBV9; TRBD2 is a possible D gene (6 bases). Germline-derived CDR1 and CDR2 are SGDLS and YYNGEE. Trimming removed 3 bases from V and 4 bases from J, with 22 bases in between. The CDR3 is made up of 17 amino acids. This CDR3 is CASSAPPGTPWSETQYF. In nucleotides, the CDR3 is TGTGCCAGCAGCGCCCCCCCCGGGACTCCGTGGTCAGAGACCCAGTACTTC.

The genes are TRBV18 and TRBJ1-3, with 8 bases matching TRBD1. CDR3 length: 15 amino acids. Germline assignment: CDR1 KGHSH and CDR2 LQKENI. The V gene end was trimmed by 3 bases and the J gene end by 3 bases; junction bases not matched to a gene: 4. The CDR3 DNA reads as TGTGCCAGCTCACCCCAGGGGGCATTTGGAAACACCATATATTTT. As protein: CASSPQGAFGNTIYF.

In regard to this clone: Other DNA sequences in this sample translate to the same CDR3. V usage is TRBV6-2 or TRBV6-3 and J usage is TRBJ1-1, with D hard to call. CDR1 is MNHEY and CDR2 is SVGEGT in the germline V gene. This CDR3 comprises 16 residues. Trimming cost V 0 bases and J 2 bases, with 13 bases left between them. Here the CDR3 reads CASSYSGWRLNTEAFF. CDR3 DNA: TGTGCCAGCAGTTACTCCGGGTGGCGGCTTAACACTGAAGCTTTCTTT.

This clone has a handful of counts. V and J are TRBV7-9 and TRBJ2-1, with 13 bases aligning to TRBD2. V shed 6 bases, J shed 6 bases, and the junction held 8 bases outside the gene matches. The V gene's germline CDR1 is SEHNR and CDR2 FQNEAQ (reference sequence). The CDR3 loop spans 16 amino acids. CDR3 residues: CASSPPTSGGANEQFF. The CDR3 DNA sequence: TGTGCCAGCAGTCCTCCCACTAGCGGGGGGGCCAATGAGCAGTTCTTC.

The CDR3 loop is CAMKQGNEAFF. The DNA for the CDR3 is TGTGCCATGAAACAGGGGAATGAAGCTTTCTTT. The genes are TRBV10-3 and TRBJ1-1; 7 nucleotides align to TRBD1. There are 11 residues in the CDR3. The V gene end was trimmed by 9 bases and the J gene end by 7 bases; junction bases not matched to a gene: 5. The germline V gene encodes CDR1 ENHRY and CDR2 SYGVKD.

This sequence joins TRBV21-1 and TRBJ1-1. TRBV21-1 is labeled a pseudogene. This CDR3 contains 12 residues. In DNA form, the CDR3 reads TGTGCCAGCAGCAATCCTCTTACTGAAGCTTTCTTT. Protein sequence: CASSNPLTEAFF.

J is TRBJ2-3 and V is TRBV3-1 (or the pseudogene TRBV3-2), with TRBD2 identical over 8 bases. The junction had 7 bases not matched to a gene; V was cut back by 0 bases and J by 5 bases. CDR1 is LGHDT and CDR2 is YNNKEL in the germline V gene (reference sequence). The CDR3 sequence is 16 residues long. The CDR3 loop reads CASSQELLAGEDTQYF. CDR3 DNA: TGTGCCAGCAGCCAAGAACTTCTAGCGGGTGAAGATACGCAGTATTTT.

The chain employs TRBV19 and TRBJ2-3, with D maybe TRBD2 (5 bases). Trimming took 4 bases from V and 1 from J, leaving 9 bases between them. Germline V gene data show CDR1 as LNHDA and CDR2 as SQIVND (reference sequence). The CDR3 contains 14 residues. CDR3 nucleotides: TGTGCCAGTAGTACCGGACTCCGCACAGATACGCAGTATTTT. Amino acid sequence: CASSTGLRTDTQYF. The complete variable domain, with remaining parts taken from reference TRBV19 and TRBJ2-3, reads DGGITQSPKYLFRKEGQNVTLSCEQNLNHDAMYWYRQDPGQGLRLIYYSQIVNDFQKGDIAEGYSVSREKKESFPLTVTSAQKNPTAFYLCASSTGLRTDTQYFGPGTRLTVL.

The chain has TRBV21-1 and TRBJ2-1; the table's TRBD2 call for D was not verified on the DNA. TRBV21-1 represents a pseudogene. CDR3 size: 20 residues. The CDR3 loop is CASSKALVGVGGVYYNEQFF. CDR3 coding DNA: TGTGCCAGCAGCAAAGCGTTGGTCGGCGTCGGAGGGGTCTACTACAATGAGCAGTTCTTC.

CDR3 amino acids: CATSRDVQDNEKLFF. The CDR3 DNA follows: TGTGCCACCAGCAGAGATGTCCAGGATAATGAAAAACTGTTTTTT. The chain combines TRBV15 with TRBJ1-4, with no clear D. The V end was cut by 0 bases, the J end by 4 bases, with 9 bases between. Germline lookup yields CDR1 LNHNV and CDR2 YYDKDF (reference sequence). This CDR3 region has 15 residues.

The V call is TRBV28, the J call TRBJ1-2, with TRBD1 as a possible D gene (5 bases). V was clipped by 4 bases and J by 7 bases, with 22 bases between them. Germline V gene sequence: CDR1 MDHEN, CDR2 SYDVKM. This CDR3 has 16 residues. The CDR3 sequence is CASSSQGAPALGGYTF. Written as DNA, the CDR3 is TGTGCCAGCAGTTCCCAAGGGGCCCCCGCCTTAGGTGGCTACACCTTC.

The chain couples TRBV7-2 to TRBJ1-6; the D gene is possibly TRBD1 (6 bases). The germline V gene encodes CDR1 SGHTA and CDR2 FQGNSA. This CDR3 spans 15 amino acids. V was trimmed by 5 bases and J by 10 bases, leaving 18 bases between them. The CDR3 here is CASSLLTGDISPLHF. The DNA for the CDR3 is TGTGCCAGCAGCCTACTGACAGGCGACATCTCACCCCTCCACTTT. The full variable domain, with the rest looked up from reference TRBV7-2 and TRBJ1-6, is GAGVSQSPSNKVTEKGKDVELRCDPISGHTALYWYRQSLGQGLEFLIYFQGNSAPDKSGLPSDRFSAERTGGSVSTLTIQRTQQEDSAVYLCASSLLTGDISPLHFGNGTRLTVT.

This chain joins TRBV6-1 and TRBJ2-3, with 12 bases matching TRBD2. V lost 4 bases to trimming and J lost 6 bases; unmatched junction nucleotides: 14. This CDR3 region has 18 residues. The germline CDR1 and CDR2 sequences are MNHNS and SASEGT. CDR3: CASSGQQTSGGLRDTQYF. The CDR3 coding sequence is TGTGCCAGCAGTGGTCAACAGACTAGCGGGGGCCTACGGGATACGCAGTATTTT.